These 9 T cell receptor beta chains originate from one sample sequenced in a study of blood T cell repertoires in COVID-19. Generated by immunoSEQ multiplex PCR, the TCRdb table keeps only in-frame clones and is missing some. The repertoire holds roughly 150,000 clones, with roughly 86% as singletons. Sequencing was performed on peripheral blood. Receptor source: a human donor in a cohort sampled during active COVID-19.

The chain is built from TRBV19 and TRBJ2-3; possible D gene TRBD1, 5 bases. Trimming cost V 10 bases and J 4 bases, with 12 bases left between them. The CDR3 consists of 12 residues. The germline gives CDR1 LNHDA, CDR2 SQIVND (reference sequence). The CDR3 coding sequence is TGTGCCAACATTTCAGGGCCAGATACGCAGTATTTT. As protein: CANISGPDTQYF.

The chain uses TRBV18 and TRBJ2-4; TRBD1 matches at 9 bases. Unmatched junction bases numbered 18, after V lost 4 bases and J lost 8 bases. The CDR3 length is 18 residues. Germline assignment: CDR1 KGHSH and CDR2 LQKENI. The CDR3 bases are TGTGCCAGCTCACAACCATGGGACAGGGATACAGGTCGTGACATTCAGTACTTC. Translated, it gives CASSQPWDRDTGRDIQYF.

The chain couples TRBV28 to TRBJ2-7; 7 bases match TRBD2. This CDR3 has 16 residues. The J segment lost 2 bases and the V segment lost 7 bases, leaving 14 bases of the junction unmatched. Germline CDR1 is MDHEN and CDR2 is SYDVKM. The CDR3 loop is CASTSGGTIGAYEQYF. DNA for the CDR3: TGTGCCAGCACCTCTGGCGGGACTATTGGGGCCTACGAGCAGTACTTC.

CDR3 in DNA: TGTGCCAGCACCGGACAGGGTGACGCCGGGGAGCTGTTTTTT. Protein product: CASTGQGDAGELFF. The chain joins TRBV6-5 to TRBJ2-2; 8 bases fit TRBD1. Germline CDR1 is MNHEY and CDR2 is SVGAGI. There are 14 residues in the CDR3. V gave up 7 bases and J gave up 6 bases; unmatched junction bases: 7.

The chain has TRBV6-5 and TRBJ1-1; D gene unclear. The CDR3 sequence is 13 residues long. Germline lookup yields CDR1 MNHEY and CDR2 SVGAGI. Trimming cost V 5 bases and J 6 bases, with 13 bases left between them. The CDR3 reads CASSRIEGPEAFF. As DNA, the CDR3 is TGTGCCAGCAGTCGGATAGAGGGCCCTGAAGCTTTCTTT.

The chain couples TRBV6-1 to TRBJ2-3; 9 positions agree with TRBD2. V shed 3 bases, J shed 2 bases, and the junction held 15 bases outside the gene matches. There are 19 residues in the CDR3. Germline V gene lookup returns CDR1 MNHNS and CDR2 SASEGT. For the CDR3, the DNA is TGTGCCAGCAGTGACCCTACGGCTAGCGGGAAGAAGTACACAGATACGCAGTATTTT. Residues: CASSDPTASGKKYTDTQYF.

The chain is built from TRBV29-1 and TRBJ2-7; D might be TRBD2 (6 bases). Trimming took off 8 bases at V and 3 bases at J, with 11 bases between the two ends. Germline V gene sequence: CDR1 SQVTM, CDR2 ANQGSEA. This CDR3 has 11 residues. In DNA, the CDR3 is TGCAGCACCGTGGAGGGCTACGAGCAGTACTTC. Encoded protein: CSTVEGYEQYF.

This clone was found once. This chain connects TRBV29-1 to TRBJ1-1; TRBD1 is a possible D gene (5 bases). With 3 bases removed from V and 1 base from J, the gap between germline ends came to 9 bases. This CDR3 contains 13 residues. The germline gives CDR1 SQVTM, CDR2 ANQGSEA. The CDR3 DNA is TGCAGCGTTGAGGGGGGAGCGAACACTGAAGCTTTCTTT. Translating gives CSVEGGANTEAFF.

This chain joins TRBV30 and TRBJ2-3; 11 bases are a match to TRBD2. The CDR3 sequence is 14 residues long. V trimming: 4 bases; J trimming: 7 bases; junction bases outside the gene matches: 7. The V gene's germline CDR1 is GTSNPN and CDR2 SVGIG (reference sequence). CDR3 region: CAWTASGGLNTQYF. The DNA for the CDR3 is TGTGCCTGGACGGCTAGCGGGGGGCTAAATACGCAGTATTTT.